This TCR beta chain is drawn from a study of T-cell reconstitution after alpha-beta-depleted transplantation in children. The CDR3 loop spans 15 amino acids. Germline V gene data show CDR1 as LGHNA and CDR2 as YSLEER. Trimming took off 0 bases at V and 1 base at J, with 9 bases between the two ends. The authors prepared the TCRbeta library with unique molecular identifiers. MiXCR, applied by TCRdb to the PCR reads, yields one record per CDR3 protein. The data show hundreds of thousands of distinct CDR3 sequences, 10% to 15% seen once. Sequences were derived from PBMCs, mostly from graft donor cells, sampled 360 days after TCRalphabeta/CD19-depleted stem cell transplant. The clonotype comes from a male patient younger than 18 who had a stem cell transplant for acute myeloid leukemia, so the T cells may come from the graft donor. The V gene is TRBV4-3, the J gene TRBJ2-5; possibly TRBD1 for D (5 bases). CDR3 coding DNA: TGCGCCAGCAGCCAAGATTCCCAGGGCCAAGAGACCCAGTACTTC. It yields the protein CASSQDSQGQETQYF.